The rows below give T cell receptor beta chains drawn from one sample of a study of T-cell memory formation after mild COVID-19. TCRdb reprocessed the 5' RACE reads with MiXCR, giving one entry per CDR3 protein. The repertoire includes about 260,000 distinct CDR3 sequences, 16% of them detected once, and around 21% sits in the top ten. Source material: PBMCs or a T cell subset sorted from them (not recorded which). These receptors came from a young man who had mild COVID-19 (a few samples of this study predate the infection). Cell type and time point are not known. Both conserved end residues are part of each CDR3. The D gene is left open where the match is weak. Clone size appears in some rows only: once, few, many, or a class for an expanded clone.

D: NA
size: NA
V: TRBV7-2
J: TRBJ1-4
DNA: TGTGCCAGCAGCTTAGCTCAGGTCGGCGAAAAACTGTTTTTT
CDR3: CASSLAQVGEKLFF

D: NA
size: NA
V: TRBV6-1
J: TRBJ1-5
DNA: TGTGCCAGCAAACGATGGGACGCCCGGTCAGAGGATCAGCCCCAGCATTTT
CDR3: CASKRWDARSEDQPQHF

D: NA
size: NA
V: TRBV25-1
J: TRBJ2-3
DNA: TGTGCCAGCAGTGCCTTGGCGGGGGCGAGCACAGATACGCAGTATTTT
CDR3: CASSALAGASTDTQYF

D: NA
size: NA
V: TRBV5-6
J: TRBJ2-1
DNA: TGTGCCAGCAACCCACGAGGAGTGAGGGCGAAGTATGAGCAGTTCTTC
CDR3: CASNPRGVRAKYEQFF

D: NA
size: many
V: TRBV18
J: TRBJ1-2
DNA: TGTGCCAGCTCACCACGGCAGGCGGAGGGCTACACCTTC
CDR3: CASSPRQAEGYTF

D: NA
size: few
V: TRBV7-2
J: TRBJ2-5
DNA: TGTGCCAGCAGCTTAGCCATGTACCAAGAGACCCAGTACTTC
CDR3: CASSLAMYQETQYF

D: TRBD1
size: few
V: TRBV2
J: TRBJ2-7
DNA: TGTGCCAGCAGTGATATGGGACAGGGGGCTGAGTACGAGCAGTACTTC
CDR3: CASSDMGQGAEYEQYF

D: NA
size: many
V: TRBV2
J: TRBJ2-6
DNA: TGTGCCAGCAACTCGGGTTGGTCTGGGGCCAACGTCCTGACTTTC
CDR3: CASNSGWSGANVLTF

D: TRBD2
size: NA
V: TRBV10-2
J: TRBJ2-4
DNA: TGCGCCAGCAGTGACCTCCACGGACTAGCGGGGGGCGCCAAAAACATTCAGTACTTC
CDR3: CASSDLHGLAGGAKNIQYF

D: TRBD1
size: NA
V: TRBV7-2
J: TRBJ1-2
DNA: TGTGCCAGCAGCTTAACCCAGGGGGTAGGGCATGGCTACACCTTC
CDR3: CASSLTQGVGHGYTF

D: TRBD1
size: NA
V: TRBV9
J: TRBJ1-1
DNA: TGTGCCAGCAGCGGACAGGGGGCTGGAAAGGCCGCTTTCTTT
CDR3: CASSGQGAGKAAFF

D: TRBD1
size: NA
V: TRBV5-1
J: TRBJ1-6
DNA: TGCGCCAGCAGCTTGACGGGACAGGGGAGTGTACCCCTCCACTTT
CDR3: CASSLTGQGSVPLHF

D: NA
size: few
V: TRBV18
J: TRBJ2-7
DNA: TGTGCCAGCTCACCAATACTGAACTCCTACGAGCAGTACTTC
CDR3: CASSPILNSYEQYF

D: TRBD2
size: NA
V: TRBV10-3
J: TRBJ2-3
DNA: TGTGCCATCAGTGGTAGCGGGGGCCCCACAGATACGCAGTATTTT
CDR3: CAISGSGGPTDTQYF

D: NA
size: few
V: TRBV7-6
J: TRBJ2-1
DNA: TGTGCCAGCAGCCTGGAGCTAGCGCCTTACAATGAGCAGTTCTTC
CDR3: CASSLELAPYNEQFF

D: TRBD1
size: few
V: TRBV6-6
J: TRBJ1-1
DNA: TGTGCCAGCAGTTGGGCGACAGGGGGGACTGAAGCTTTCTTT
CDR3: CASSWATGGTEAFF

D: TRBD1
size: NA
V: TRBV5-3
J: TRBJ1-2
DNA: TGTGCCAGAAGCTGGACCTACAGGGGGACCCCCTATGGCTACACCTTC
CDR3: CARSWTYRGTPYGYTF

D: NA
size: many
V: TRBV5-1
J: TRBJ2-5
DNA: TGCGCCAGCAGCCCGTCACCTCAAGAGACCCAGTACTTC
CDR3: CASSPSPQETQYF

D: NA
size: NA
V: TRBV5-1
J: TRBJ1-1
DNA: TGCGCCAGCAGCTTATTTGTGCAGGGAAACACTGAAGCTTTCTTT
CDR3: CASSLFVQGNTEAFF

D: NA
size: NA
V: TRBV7-6
J: TRBJ2-1
DNA: TGTGCCAGCAGCTTAGAAGGGGGGGCGGGTGAGCAGTTCTTC
CDR3: CASSLEGGAGEQFF

D: TRBD1
size: few
V: TRBV6-5
J: TRBJ1-1
DNA: TGTGCCAGCATCAGTATAGGGGGCGGAGGGGTGAACACTGAAGCTTTCTTT
CDR3: CASISIGGGGVNTEAFF

D: NA
size: NA
V: TRBV5-1
J: TRBJ1-4
DNA: TGCGCCAGCAGAGCTACCCGGGACTCCTTATGGGGAACTAATGAAAAACTGTTTTTT
CDR3: CASRATRDSLWGTNEKLFF

D: TRBD1
size: few
V: TRBV4-2
J: TRBJ2-7
DNA: TGTGCCAGCAGCCGTGGGACAGGGCCTACCTACGAGCAGTACTTC
CDR3: CASSRGTGPTYEQYF

D: NA
size: few
V: TRBV7-9
J: TRBJ2-5
DNA: TGTGCCAGCAGCTCGGCCATGTGGGAGACCCAGTACTTC
CDR3: CASSSAMWETQYF

D: NA
size: NA
V: TRBV7-9
J: TRBJ1-1
DNA: TGTGCCAGCACCCTCGGACAACTGAACACTGAAGCTTTCTTT
CDR3: CASTLGQLNTEAFF

D: NA
size: NA
V: TRBV3-1
J: TRBJ2-1
DNA: TGTGCCAGCAGCCAAGAACAGGGGCGGCGGGGTGAGCAGTTCTTC
CDR3: CASSQEQGRRGEQFF

D: TRBD1
size: NA
V: TRBV20-1
J: TRBJ1-1
DNA: TGCAGTGCTAGAGAAGTGGACAGGAGAAACACTGAAGCTTTCTTT
CDR3: CSAREVDRRNTEAFF

D: NA
size: NA
V: TRBV6-6
J: TRBJ1-2
DNA: TGTGCCAGCAGTCCGAGGAATGGCTACACCTTC
CDR3: CASSPRNGYTF

D: NA
size: few
V: TRBV4-3
J: TRBJ1-5
DNA: TGCGCCAGCAGCCAGTTACCGGTATTTCATCAGCCCCAGCATTTT
CDR3: CASSQLPVFHQPQHF

D: NA
size: NA
V: TRBV6-5
J: TRBJ1-2
DNA: TGTGCCAGCAGGACCTTAGGGGGAGGTTTTGGCTACACCTTC
CDR3: CASRTLGGGFGYTF

D: TRBD1
size: NA
V: TRBV5-1
J: TRBJ1-1
DNA: TGCGCCAGCAGCACCTGGACAGGGACAAACACTGAAGCTTTCTTT
CDR3: CASSTWTGTNTEAFF

D: NA
size: few
V: TRBV10-3
J: TRBJ1-2
DNA: TGTGCCATCCAGGGGATATACTATGGCTACACCTTC
CDR3: CAIQGIYYGYTF

D: NA
size: NA
V: TRBV12-3/TRBV12-4
J: TRBJ2-3
DNA: TGTGCCAGCAGTTTGGATTTACAGGGTAGCACAGATACGCAGTATTTT
CDR3: CASSLDLQGSTDTQYF

D: NA
size: NA
V: TRBV4-1
J: TRBJ2-5
DNA: TGCGCCAGCAGCCAAGAAGGGTGGACAGCCGCCGAGACCCAGTACTTC
CDR3: CASSQEGWTAAETQYF

D: TRBD1
size: few
V: TRBV7-2
J: TRBJ1-2
DNA: TGTGCCAGCAGCCCGGCGGGACAGGCCTATGGCTACACCTTC
CDR3: CASSPAGQAYGYTF

D: TRBD1
size: NA
V: TRBV9
J: TRBJ2-2
DNA: TGTGCCAGCAGCGTCTCCGGGACAGGGGGCACCGGGGAGCTGTTTTTT
CDR3: CASSVSGTGGTGELFF